Following are 7 T cell receptor beta chains from one sample sequenced in a study of blood T cell repertoires in COVID-19. TCRdb keeps only in-frame clones here, not all; method: immunoSEQ multiplex PCR. The sample comprises 180,000 or so clones, 70% to 90% of which are singletons, and 9.8% rests with the top ten. The sequencing input was peripheral blood. Every receptor here comes from an elderly woman with acute or convalescent COVID-19.

The rearrangement links TRBV5-5 to TRBJ1-3; unclear D gene. The germline gives CDR1 SGHKS, CDR2 YYEKEE (reference sequence). V lost 0 bases and J lost 2, with 6 bases in between. The CDR3 has 14 amino acids. DNA of the CDR3: TGTGCCAGCAGCTTGGGCCTAACTGGAAACACCATATATTTT. Translated: CASSLGLTGNTIYF.

This clone was picked up one time. The sample carries other DNA sequences with the same CDR3. The rearrangement links TRBV7-2 to TRBJ1-1; perhaps TRBD1 as D (5 bases). V lost 3 bases to trimming and J lost 5 bases, with 10 bases between them. This CDR3 contains 13 residues. Germline V gene sequence: CDR1 SGHTA, CDR2 FQGNSA. In DNA form, the CDR3 reads TGTGCCAGCAGCTTGACAGAAGGAACTGAAGCTTTCTTT. It is translated as CASSLTEGTEAFF.

The V gene is TRBV4-3, the J gene TRBJ1-4, with D tentatively TRBD1 (6 bases). The germline V gene has CDR1 LGHNA and CDR2 YSLEER. The CDR3 is 14 amino acids. V shed 1 base and J shed 6 bases, with 9 bases lying between them. CDR3 sequence reads: CASSQGGHYEKLFF. CDR3 coding DNA: TGCGCCAGCAGCCAAGGGGGGCATTATGAAAAACTGTTTTTT.

This sequence joins TRBV18 and TRBJ2-1; D gene unclear. Germline values: CDR1 KGHSH, CDR2 LQKENI. The CDR3 has 17 residues. The V end lost 3 bases, the J end lost 0 bases, and 15 bases lay between the germline ends. CDR3 loop: CASSPFTTQSSYNEQFF. In DNA form, the CDR3 reads TGTGCCAGCTCACCCTTCACTACCCAGAGCTCCTACAATGAGCAGTTCTTC.

CDR3 protein: CASNHLWTGEDDEQYF. The CDR3, as DNA: TGTGCCAGCAACCACCTTTGGACAGGGGAAGACGACGAGCAGTACTTC. The gene calls are TRBV11-2 and TRBJ2-7, with 9 bases fitting TRBD1. CDR3 length: 16 residues. Trimming at V came to 7 bases and at J to 5 bases, leaving 15 bases not matched to a gene. Germline lookup yields CDR1 SGHAT and CDR2 FQNNGV.

This clone was observed a single time. The J gene is TRBJ2-1, the V gene TRBV11-1; TRBD2 aligns across 9 bases. The CDR3 spans 16 residues. The ends lost 5 bases at V and 9 bases at J; junction bases unmatched: 14. Germline assignment: CDR1 SGHAT and CDR2 FQDESV (reference sequence). In DNA, the CDR3 is TGTGCCAGCAGCCGCCGTTTCCGCGGGAGGGCCGGTGAGCAGTTCTTC. This codes for CASSRRFRGRAGEQFF.

The chain employs TRBV6-5 and TRBJ1-1; 7 bases align to TRBD1. Germline V lookup: CDR1 MNHEY, CDR2 SVGAGI. This CDR3 spans 15 amino acids. V was clipped by 7 bases and J by 4 bases; unmatched bases: 12. CDR3 in amino acids: CASTGTGHRGTEAFF. The CDR3 DNA sequence: TGTGCCAGCACCGGCACAGGTCACAGGGGCACTGAAGCTTTCTTT.